Only a few counts were recorded for the clone carrying this TCR beta chain. Its antigen is undetermined. TCRdb re-called the reads with MiXCR, one entry per CDR3 protein. The sample consists of some 180,000 distinct CDR3 sequences, 8% to 10% of them appearing once. The junction had 17 bases not matched to a gene; V was cut back by 5 bases and J by 2 bases. The CDR3 consists of 18 residues. Per the germline V gene, CDR1 is MGHDK and CDR2 is SYGVNS. This record belongs to a study of T cell repertoires in cytomegalovirus infection. General study points: Across the ex vivo response, the dominant clonotypes were HLA-C-restricted CMV-specific TCR beta clonotypes. Identification of carriers of CMV plus the relevant HLA was achieved through cumulative public TCR beta family frequency.

Sequenced input: PBMCs. The TCR comes from a human donor in good health (CMV status not recorded). Some clones in this sample may be carry-over from other donors' samples. This rearrangement joins TRBV25-1 to TRBJ2-5; the match to TRBD1 covers 7 bases. The CDR3, as DNA: TGTGCCAGCAGTCTAAACGCCCCCCGGACAGGCGGGCAAGAGACCCAGTACTTC. This gives the protein CASSLNAPRTGGQETQYF.